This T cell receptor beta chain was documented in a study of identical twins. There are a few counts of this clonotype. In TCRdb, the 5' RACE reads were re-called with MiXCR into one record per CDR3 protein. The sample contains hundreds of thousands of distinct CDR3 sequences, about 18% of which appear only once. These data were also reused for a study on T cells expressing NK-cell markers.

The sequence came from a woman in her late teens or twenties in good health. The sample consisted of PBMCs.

CDR3 region: CASSLFQRGYNEQFF. The CDR3 region has the DNA TGTGCCAGCAGCTTGTTCCAGCGGGGATACAATGAGCAGTTCTTC. This chain links TRBV5-5 with TRBJ2-1; 7 bases match TRBD2. The CDR3 has 15 residues. The germline gives CDR1 SGHKS, CDR2 YYEKEE (reference sequence). V lost 1 base to trimming and J lost 4 bases; unmatched junction nucleotides: 5.